This T cell receptor beta chain came from a study of CXCR3-negative and CXCR3-positive naive CD8 T cells. Study-wide context: The TRB read total, about 135 million, broke down to about 1.5 +/- 0.3 million reads per library. Study-wide findings and caveats: TRB CDR3s were more hydrophobic in CXCR3-positive than in CXCR3-negative naive cells. Naive subsets were similarly diverse, while memory CD8+ repertoires were much less diverse. Memory cells showed distinct TRBV-TRBJ patterns, while the two naive subsets matched. Naive subsets had comparable surface CD5, so TRB CDR3 properties gauged TCR strength.

Remarks on this clonotype: Its antigen is currently unknown.

This CDR3 region has 15 residues. CDR1 and CDR2 from the germline V gene are MGHRA and YSYEKL. Via 5' RACE with UMI labels, TRB cDNA libraries were prepared. TCRdb reprocessed the 5' RACE reads, keeping one entry per CDR3 protein, no DNA. The sample table includes under 150,000 distinct CDR3 sequences. V gene TRBV4-1 combines with J gene TRBJ1-5; the TRBD1 assignment by TCRdb is unverifiable without DNA. This clonotype was sampled from a human donor in good health. Some clones in this sample may be carry-over from other donors' samples. The source material was naive CXCR3+ CD8+ T cells from blood. The sample's subset: CD45RO-CCR7+CD27+CD95- naive CD8+ T cells expressing CXCR3 (TNR3+). This CDR3 reads CASSHRGGSNQPQHF.